The 7 T cell receptor beta chains below all came from one sample that was sequenced in a study of beta chain features in type 1 diabetes. Expressed TCRB transcripts were sequenced, since all the RNA that had been isolated was reverse transcribed. Data came from immunoSEQ multiplex PCR; TCRdb stores just in-frame clones and leaves some out. This table holds 350,000 or so clones, 20% found once. Sequenced input: naive CD4+ T cells from blood. The receptors come from a woman between 18 and 29 years old in good health.

This clone was counted a few times. The chain joins TRBV2 to TRBJ2-3, with 7 bases that match TRBD1. Trimming cost V 5 bases and J 2 bases; bases outside gene matches: 7. Germline CDR1 SNHLY, CDR2 FYNNEI. The CDR3 runs 15 residues. The chain's CDR3 is CASSSRDRVTDTQYF. Written as DNA, the CDR3 is TGTGCCAGCAGTTCCCGGGACAGAGTCACAGATACGCAGTATTTT.

This clone has just a few counts. The chain combines TRBV19 with TRBJ1-6; D not resolved. This CDR3 has 13 residues. The germline V gene encodes CDR1 LNHDA and CDR2 SQIVND (reference sequence). Trimming pared 3 bases from V and 10 bases from J, leaving 10 bases between. This CDR3 is CASSIVEGSPLHF. CDR3 coding DNA: TGTGCCAGTAGTATTGTGGAGGGCTCACCCCTCCACTTT.

V and J are TRBV7-8 and TRBJ1-5; 7 bases agree with TRBD1. Germline V gene lookup returns CDR1 SGHVS and CDR2 FQNEAQ. The V segment lost 3 bases and the J segment 6 bases; nucleotides outside the gene matches: 5. There are 14 residues in the CDR3. CDR3 sequence: CASSFDREVQPQHF. The CDR3 nucleotides read TGTGCCAGCAGCTTCGACAGGGAGGTTCAGCCCCAGCATTTT.

The table lists this clone with a few counts. The chain couples TRBV7-3 to TRBJ2-7, with a weak D call TRBD2 (5 bases). The ends were cut back, 5 bases at V and 4 bases at J, with 12 bases in the middle. Germline CDR1 SGHTA, CDR2 FQGTGA. This CDR3 contains 13 residues. The DNA of the CDR3 is TGTGCCAGCAGCGCCTTTGAGCGGTACGAGCAGTACTTC. Its translation is CASSAFERYEQYF.

This clone was seen a few times. The V call is TRBV30, the J call TRBJ2-2; a weak D match, TRBD1 (5 bases). This CDR3 comprises 14 residues. Trimming cost V 5 bases and J 0 bases, with 10 bases left between them. Germline CDR1 and CDR2: GTSNPN and SVGIG (reference sequence). The CDR3 sequence: CAWAGYSNTGELFF. The CDR3 DNA sequence: TGTGCCTGGGCAGGGTACTCGAACACCGGGGAGCTGTTTTTT.

V is TRBV5-1 and J is TRBJ2-1, with 15 bases identical to TRBD2. The V and J ends lost 5 bases and 4 bases, in that order; junction bases with no gene match: 7. This CDR3 contains 17 residues. CDR1 is SGHRS and CDR2 is YFSETQ in the germline V gene. The CDR3 sequence is CASSWTSGGGLYNEQFF. The CDR3 nucleotides read TGCGCCAGCAGTTGGACTAGCGGGGGGGGCCTATACAATGAGCAGTTCTTC.

This clone was seen a few times. The chain employs TRBV9 and TRBJ2-7, with TRBD2 as a possible D gene (6 bases). V shed 2 bases and J shed 4 bases, with 13 bases lying between them. The V gene's germline CDR1 is SGDLS and CDR2 YYNGEE. The CDR3 is 14 amino acids. The CDR3 DNA reads as TGTGCCAGCAGCGTCAAGCGGGCCTTATACGAGCAGTACTTC. This translates into CASSVKRALYEQYF.